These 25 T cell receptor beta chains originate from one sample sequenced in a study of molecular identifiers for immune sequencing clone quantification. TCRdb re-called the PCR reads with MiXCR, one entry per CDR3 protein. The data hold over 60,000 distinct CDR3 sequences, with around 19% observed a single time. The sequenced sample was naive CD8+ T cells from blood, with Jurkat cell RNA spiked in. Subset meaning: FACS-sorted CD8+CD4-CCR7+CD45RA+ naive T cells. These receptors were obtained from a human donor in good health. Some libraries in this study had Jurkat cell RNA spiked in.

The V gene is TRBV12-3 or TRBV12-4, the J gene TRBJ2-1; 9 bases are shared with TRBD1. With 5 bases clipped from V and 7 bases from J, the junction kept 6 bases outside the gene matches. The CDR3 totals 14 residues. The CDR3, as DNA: TGTGCCAGCAGTACCGGACAGGGGTGGAATGAGCAGTTCTTC. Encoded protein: CASSTGQGWNEQFF.

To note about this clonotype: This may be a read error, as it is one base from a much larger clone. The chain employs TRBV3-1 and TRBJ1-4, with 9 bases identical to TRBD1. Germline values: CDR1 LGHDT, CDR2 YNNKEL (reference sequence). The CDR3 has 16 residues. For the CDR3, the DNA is TGTGCCAGCAGCCAACTTTCCGGGACAGGGAGGGAAAGACTGTTTTTT. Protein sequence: CASSQLSGTGRERLFF.

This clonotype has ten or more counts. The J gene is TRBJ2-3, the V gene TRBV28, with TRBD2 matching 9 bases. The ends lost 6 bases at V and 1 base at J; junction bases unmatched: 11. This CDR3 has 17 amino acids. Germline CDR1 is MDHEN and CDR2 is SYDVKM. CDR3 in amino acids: CASRASGMVLGTDTQYF. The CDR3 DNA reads TGTGCCAGCAGGGCTAGCGGGATGGTCTTGGGCACAGATACGCAGTATTTT. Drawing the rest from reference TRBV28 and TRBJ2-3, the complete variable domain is DVKVTQSSRYLVKRTGEKVFLECVQDMDHENMFWYRQDPGLGLRLIYFSYDVKMKEKGDIPEGYSVSREKKERFSLILESASTNQTSMYLCASRASGMVLGTDTQYFGPGTRLTVL.

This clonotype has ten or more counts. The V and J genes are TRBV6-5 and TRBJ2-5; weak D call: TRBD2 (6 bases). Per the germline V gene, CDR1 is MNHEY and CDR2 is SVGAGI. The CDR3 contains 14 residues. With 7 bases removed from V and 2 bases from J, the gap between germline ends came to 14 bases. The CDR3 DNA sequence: TGTGCCAGCACCCAGGATAGCGGACAAGAGACCCAGTACTTC. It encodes CASTQDSGQETQYF.

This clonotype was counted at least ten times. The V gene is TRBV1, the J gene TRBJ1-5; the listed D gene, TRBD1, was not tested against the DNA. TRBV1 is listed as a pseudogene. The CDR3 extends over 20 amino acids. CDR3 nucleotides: TGCACCAGCAGCCAAGACCCCCAGGACAGGGGGCCTGTTGGCAATCAGCCCCAGCATTTT. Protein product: CTSSQDPQDRGPVGNQPQHF.

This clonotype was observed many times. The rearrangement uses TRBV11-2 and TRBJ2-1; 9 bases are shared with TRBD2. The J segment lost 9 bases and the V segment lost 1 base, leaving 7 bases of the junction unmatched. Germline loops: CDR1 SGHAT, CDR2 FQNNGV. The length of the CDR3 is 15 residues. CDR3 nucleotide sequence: TGTGCCAGCAGCTTAGTCGCTAGCGGGATGGTTGAGCAGTTCTTC. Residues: CASSLVASGMVEQFF.

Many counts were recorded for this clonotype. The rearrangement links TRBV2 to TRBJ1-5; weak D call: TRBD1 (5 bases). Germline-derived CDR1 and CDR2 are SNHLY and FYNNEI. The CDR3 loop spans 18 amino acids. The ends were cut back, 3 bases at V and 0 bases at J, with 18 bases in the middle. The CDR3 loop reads CASSEGDSPRYSNQPQHF. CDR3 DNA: TGTGCCAGCAGTGAGGGGGACTCTCCACGTTATAGCAATCAGCCCCAGCATTTT.

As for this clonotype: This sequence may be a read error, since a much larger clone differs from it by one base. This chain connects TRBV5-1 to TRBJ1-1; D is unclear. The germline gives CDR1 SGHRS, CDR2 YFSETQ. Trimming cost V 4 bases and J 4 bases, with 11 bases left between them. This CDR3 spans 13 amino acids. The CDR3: CASSGSSVTEAFF. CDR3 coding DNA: TGCGCCAGCAGCGGAAGTAGTGTCACTGAAGCTTTCTTT.

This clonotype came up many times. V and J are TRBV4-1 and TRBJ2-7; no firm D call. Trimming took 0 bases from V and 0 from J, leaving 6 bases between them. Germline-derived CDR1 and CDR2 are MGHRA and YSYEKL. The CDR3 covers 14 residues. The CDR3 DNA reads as TGCGCCAGCAGCCAAGATGCTGTCTCCTACGAGCAGTACTTC. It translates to CASSQDAVSYEQYF.

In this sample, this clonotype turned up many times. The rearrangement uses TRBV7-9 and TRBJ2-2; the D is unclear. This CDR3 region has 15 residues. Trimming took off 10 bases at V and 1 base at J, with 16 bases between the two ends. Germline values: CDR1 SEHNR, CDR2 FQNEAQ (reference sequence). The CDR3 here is CATVGLTVNTGELFF. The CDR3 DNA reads TGTGCCACCGTGGGATTGACTGTGAACACCGGGGAGCTGTTTTTT.

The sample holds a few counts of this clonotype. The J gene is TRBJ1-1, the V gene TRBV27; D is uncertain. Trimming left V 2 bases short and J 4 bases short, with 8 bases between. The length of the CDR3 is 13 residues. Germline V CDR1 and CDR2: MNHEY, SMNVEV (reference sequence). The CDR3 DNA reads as TGTGCCAGCAGTTTAGGGCGGAGCACTGAAGCTTTCTTT. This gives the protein CASSLGRSTEAFF.

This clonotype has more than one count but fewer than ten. The CDR3 DNA is TGCGCCAGCAGCCAAGGAGTGGGGGCCTACGAGCAGTACTTC. As protein: CASSQGVGAYEQYF. V gene TRBV4-1 combines with J gene TRBJ2-7; D is tentatively TRBD1 or TRBD2 (5 bases each). CDR1 and CDR2 (germline): MGHRA, YSYEKL. This CDR3 comprises 14 residues. V was shortened by 1 base and J by 2 bases, with 9 bases between the two germline ends.

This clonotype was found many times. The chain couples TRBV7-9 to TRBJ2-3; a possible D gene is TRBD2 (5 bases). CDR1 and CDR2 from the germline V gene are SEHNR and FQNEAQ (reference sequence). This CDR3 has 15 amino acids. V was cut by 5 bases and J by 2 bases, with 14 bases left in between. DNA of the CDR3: TGTGCCAGCAGCCCTTGGACTTACCTCACAGATACGCAGTATTTT. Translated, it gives CASSPWTYLTDTQYF.

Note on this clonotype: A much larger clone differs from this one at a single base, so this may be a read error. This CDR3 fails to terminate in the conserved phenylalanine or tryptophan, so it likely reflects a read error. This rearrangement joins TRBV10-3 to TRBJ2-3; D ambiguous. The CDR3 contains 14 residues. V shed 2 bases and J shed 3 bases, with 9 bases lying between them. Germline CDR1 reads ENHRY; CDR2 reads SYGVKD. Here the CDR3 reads CAISEPGWTDTQYL. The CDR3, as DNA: TGTGCCATCAGTGAGCCGGGTTGGACAGATACGCAGTATCTT.

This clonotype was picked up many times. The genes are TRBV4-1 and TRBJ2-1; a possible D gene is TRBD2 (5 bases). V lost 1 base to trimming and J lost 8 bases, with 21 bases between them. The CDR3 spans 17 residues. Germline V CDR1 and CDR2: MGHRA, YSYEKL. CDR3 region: CASSQAASLAPRDEQFF. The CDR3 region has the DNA TGCGCCAGCAGCCAAGCCGCTAGCCTCGCGCCGAGGGATGAGCAGTTCTTC.

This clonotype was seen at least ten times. The CDR3 loop is CASSSSGANVLTF. The CDR3 DNA follows: TGTGCCAGCAGCAGCTCTGGGGCCAACGTCCTGACTTTC. The chain recombines TRBV7-2 with TRBJ2-6, with D unclear. The CDR3 contains 13 residues. V lost 5 bases and J lost 0, with 2 bases in between. The V gene's germline CDR1 is SGHTA and CDR2 FQGNSA.

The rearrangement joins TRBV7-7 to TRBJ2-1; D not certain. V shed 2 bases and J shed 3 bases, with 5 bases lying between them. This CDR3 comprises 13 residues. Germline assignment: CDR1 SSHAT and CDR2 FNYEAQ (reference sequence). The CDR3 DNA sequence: TGTGCCAGCAGCTTATGGATCTACAATGAGCAGTTCTTC. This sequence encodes CASSLWIYNEQFF.

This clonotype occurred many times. The CDR3 here is CASRTEGETSETQYF. In DNA form, the CDR3 reads TGTGCCAGCAGGACGGAGGGCGAAACCTCAGAGACCCAGTACTTC. The V call is TRBV28, the J call TRBJ2-5, with D possibly being TRBD2 (6 bases). Trimming took 6 bases from V and 4 from J, leaving 18 bases between them. Per germline, CDR1 MDHEN and CDR2 SYDVKM. CDR3 length equals 15 residues.

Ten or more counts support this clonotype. CDR3 DNA: TGTGCCAGCAGCCCCCACTTGATGACAGCGGGAGCCTCCTACGAGCAGTACTTC. It is translated as CASSPHLMTAGASYEQYF. The chain has TRBV6-6 and TRBJ2-7; TRBD2 matches 8 bases. Germline CDR1 and CDR2: MNHNY and SVGAGI (reference sequence). V was pared by 6 bases and J by 0 bases, with 16 bases of the junction left unmatched. This CDR3 is built from 18 residues.

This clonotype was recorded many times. CDR3 DNA: TGTGCCACAAGAGACAGGAGAATGAACACTGAAGCTTTCTTT. Its translation: CATRDRRMNTEAFF. This chain uses TRBV24-1 with TRBJ1-1; TRBD1 might be the D (6 bases). V gave up 10 bases and J gave up 0 bases, with 14 bases separating them. The CDR3 covers 14 residues. Germline V gene lookup returns CDR1 KGHDR and CDR2 SFDVKD.

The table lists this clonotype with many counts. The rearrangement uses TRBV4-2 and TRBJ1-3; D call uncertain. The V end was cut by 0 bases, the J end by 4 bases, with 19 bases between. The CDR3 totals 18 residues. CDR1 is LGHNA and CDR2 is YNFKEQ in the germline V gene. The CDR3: CASSQENLFTEGGNTIYF. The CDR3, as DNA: TGTGCCAGCAGCCAAGAAAATCTCTTCACTGAAGGAGGAAACACCATATATTTT.

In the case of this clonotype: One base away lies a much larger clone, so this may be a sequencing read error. This CDR3 is CASSYPVSAKAFF. The CDR3 DNA sequence: TGTGCCAGCAGTTACCCCGTTTCGGCTAAAGCTTTCTTT. The genes are TRBV28 and TRBJ1-1; no reliable D call. Germline values: CDR1 MDHEN, CDR2 SYDVKM. This CDR3 is built from 13 residues. Trimming took off 4 bases at V and 9 bases at J, with 15 bases between the two ends.

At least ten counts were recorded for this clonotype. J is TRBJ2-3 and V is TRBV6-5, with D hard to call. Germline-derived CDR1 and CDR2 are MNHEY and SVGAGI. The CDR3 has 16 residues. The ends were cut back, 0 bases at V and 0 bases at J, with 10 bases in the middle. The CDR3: CASSYSIWDSTDTQYF. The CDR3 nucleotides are TGTGCCAGCAGTTACTCGATCTGGGATAGCACAGATACGCAGTATTTT.

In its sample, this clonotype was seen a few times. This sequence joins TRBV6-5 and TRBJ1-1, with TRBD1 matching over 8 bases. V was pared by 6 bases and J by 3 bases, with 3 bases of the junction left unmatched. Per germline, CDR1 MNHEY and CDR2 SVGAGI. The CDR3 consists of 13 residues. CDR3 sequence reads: CASSSTGDTEAFF. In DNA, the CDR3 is TGTGCCAGCAGCTCGACAGGGGACACTGAAGCTTTCTTT.

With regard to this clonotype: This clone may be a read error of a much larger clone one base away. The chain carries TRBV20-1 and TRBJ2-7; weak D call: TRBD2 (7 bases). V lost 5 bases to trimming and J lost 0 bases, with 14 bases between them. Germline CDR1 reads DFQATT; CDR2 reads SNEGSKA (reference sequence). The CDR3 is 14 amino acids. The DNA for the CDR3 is TGCAGTGCTGGGGGGGCACGGAGCTCCTACGAGCAGTACTTC. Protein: CSAGGARSSYEQYF.